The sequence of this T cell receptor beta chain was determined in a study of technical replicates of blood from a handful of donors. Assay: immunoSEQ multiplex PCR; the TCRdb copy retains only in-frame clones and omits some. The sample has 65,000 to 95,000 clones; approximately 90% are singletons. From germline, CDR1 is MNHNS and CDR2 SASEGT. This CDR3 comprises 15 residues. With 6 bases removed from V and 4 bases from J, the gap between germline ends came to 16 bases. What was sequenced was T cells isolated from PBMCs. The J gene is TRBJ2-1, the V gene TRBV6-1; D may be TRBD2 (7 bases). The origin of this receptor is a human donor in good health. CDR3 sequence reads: CASSLSEGGYNEQFF. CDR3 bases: TGTGCCAGCAGCCTCAGCGAGGGGGGGTACAATGAGCAGTTCTTC.